Presented here are 10 T cell receptor beta chains from one specimen sequenced in a study of OX40 agonist ivuxolimab in advanced cancers. Assay used: immunoSEQ multiplex PCR; TCRdb lists only in-frame clones, some missing. This sample has 50,000 to 65,000 clones, with roughly 84% found just once. This specimen was CD4+ or CD8+ T cells sorted from blood, taken in a trial of the OX40 agonist ivuxolimab. The origin of the receptors is an adult with an advanced solid tumor such as melanoma, head and neck, liver or kidney cancer.

The chain combines TRBV7-8 with TRBJ2-1; D is tentatively TRBD1 or TRBD2 (5 bases each). CDR1 is SGHVS and CDR2 is FQNEAQ in the germline V gene. The V and J ends lost 2 bases and 5 bases respectively, with 16 bases between them. This CDR3 has 16 residues. The CDR3: CASSLRRSGTDNEQFF. The CDR3 DNA sequence: TGTGCCAGCAGCTTAAGACGTTCCGGGACGGACAATGAGCAGTTCTTC.

This sequence joins TRBV4-3 and TRBJ1-3; D not certain. V lost 0 bases and J lost 2, with 8 bases in between. This CDR3 is 15 amino acids long. CDR1 is LGHNA, CDR2 YSLEER, per germline. The CDR3 sequence: CASSQDGNPGNTIYF. DNA of the CDR3: TGCGCCAGCAGCCAAGACGGGAACCCTGGAAACACCATATATTTT.

The gene calls are TRBV6-6 and TRBJ2-1; possibly TRBD1 or TRBD2 for D (5 bases each). V lost 6 bases, J lost 7 bases, and 10 bases lay in between. The length of the CDR3 is 12 residues. In germline, CDR1 is MNHNY, CDR2 SVGAGI (reference sequence). The CDR3 sequence: CASRPEGNEQFF. As DNA, the CDR3 is TGTGCCAGCAGGCCAGAGGGGAATGAGCAGTTCTTC.

The chain recombines TRBV7-9 with TRBJ1-3; 7 bases are a match to TRBD1. Germline V gene data show CDR1 as SEHNR and CDR2 as FQNEAQ (reference sequence). Trimming removed 1 base from V and 0 bases from J; junction bases left unmatched: 9. The CDR3 consists of 18 residues. CDR3 sequence: CASSLGEDRRSSGNTIYF. The CDR3 nucleotides read TGTGCCAGCAGCTTAGGGGAGGACAGGCGCAGCTCTGGAAACACCATATATTTT.

The chain combines TRBV10-3 with TRBJ2-7; TRBD1 matches 8 bases. J lost 4 bases, V lost 10 bases, and 6 bases had no gene match. The CDR3 length is 12 residues. The germline V gene has CDR1 ENHRY and CDR2 SYGVKD. CDR3 nucleotide sequence: TGTGCCACGGGGACAGGAGAATACGAGCAGTACTTC. Its translation: CATGTGEYEQYF.

This chain joins TRBV30 and TRBJ2-4; 8 nucleotides line up with TRBD1. CDR1 GTSNPN and CDR2 SVGIG come from the germline V gene (reference sequence). The CDR3 extends over 16 amino acids. The trim removed 8 bases at V and 0 bases at J, leaving 12 bases unmatched. CDR3 sequence (DNA): TGTGCCGGAAAGAGACAGGGGCTACTAGCCAAAAACATTCAGTACTTC. Translating gives CAGKRQGLLAKNIQYF.

This clone was counted a single time. The chain couples TRBV9 to TRBJ2-7, with D perhaps matching TRBD1 (6 bases). The CDR3 is 15 amino acids. Looked up from germline, CDR1 is SGDLS and CDR2 is YYNGEE. Trimming cost V 0 bases and J 3 bases, with 13 bases left between them. The DNA of the CDR3 is TGTGCCAGCAGCGTAGACCAGGGGTTGGTCTACGAGCAGTACTTC. Its protein is CASSVDQGLVYEQYF.

The V gene is TRBV4-1, the J gene TRBJ2-7, with no clear D. V was trimmed by 3 bases and J by 5 bases, leaving 8 bases between them. CDR3 length: 12 amino acids. Germline values: CDR1 MGHRA, CDR2 YSYEKL. CDR3 loop: CASSHPFDEQYF. The CDR3 DNA sequence: TGCGCCAGCAGCCATCCATTTGACGAGCAGTACTTC.

J is TRBJ1-2 and V is TRBV19; 7 bases are shared with TRBD1. The V and J ends lost 1 base and 8 bases, in that order; junction bases with no gene match: 7. Germline CDR1 is LNHDA and CDR2 is SQIVND (reference sequence). There are 14 residues in the CDR3. CDR3 amino acids: CASSIASQGGGYTF. CDR3 coding DNA: TGTGCCAGTAGTATAGCCTCGCAGGGGGGAGGCTACACCTTC.

This rearrangement joins TRBV19 to TRBJ1-3; 9 bases fit TRBD1. The CDR3 runs 16 residues. Losses at the gene ends were 4 bases for V and 3 bases for J; bases not matched to a gene: 7. CDR1 is LNHDA, CDR2 SQIVND, per germline (reference sequence). The CDR3 DNA sequence: TGTGCCAGTAGTAGAACAGGGGGCGCGCTTGGAAACACCATATATTTT. It codes for CASSRTGGALGNTIYF.